This TCR beta chain appears in the sequencing data of a study of beta chain features in type 1 diabetes. Overall study: Patients did not differ from healthy donors in age, gender or cell yield.

The length of the CDR3 is 15 residues. Germline trimming cut 5 bases from V and 1 base from J; bases unmatched to any gene: 6. Germline CDR1 is MDHEN and CDR2 is SYDVKM. Central memory, naive, regulatory and stem cell-like memory CD4+ cells were sorted by CD45RO/CCR7/CD25/CD127/CD95/CD27. Sorted populations were all over 98% pure. A remark on this clone: As yet, its antigen is unknown.

The entirety of the isolated RNA underwent reverse transcription, so expressed TCRB transcripts were sequenced. Data came from immunoSEQ multiplex PCR; TCRdb stores just in-frame clones and leaves some out. Of under 950,000 clones listed, under 20% are singletons. Regarding the study as a whole: Type 1 diabetes patients had moderately but significantly shorter TCRB CDR3s in all four CD4+ subsets.

Sequencing used naive CD4+ T cells from blood. V usage is TRBV28 and J usage is TRBJ1-1, with 8 bases identical to TRBD1. This receptor was obtained from a woman under 30 in good health. CDR3 amino acids: CASSHRDRRNTEAFF. The DNA of the CDR3 is TGTGCCAGCAGTCACCGGGACAGGCGGAACACTGAAGCTTTCTTT.